The 21 T cell receptor beta chains below were found in one sample sequenced in a study of PD-1 blockade in mismatch repair-deficient tumors (dated by TCRdb to about 2017). Libraries were built with the immunoSEQ multiplex PCR assay. TCRdb took this table from immuneACCESS and kept in-frame rearrangements with V and J called. Such tables lack part of the clones; where checked against another copy, unresolved V genes explain under half of the gap, and the rest is unexplained. This sample gives some 70,000 clones in total; approximately 80% of them show up just once. The ten largest clones take up over 4.5% of the sample. Sequences were derived from peripheral blood, sampled 2 weeks after starting pembrolizumab. Source of these receptors: an adult with mismatch repair-deficient cancer.

This clone was counted only a few times. The V gene is TRBV5-1, the J gene TRBJ1-1; no clear D. The CDR3 contains 13 residues. Trimming took off 0 bases at V and 10 bases at J, with 13 bases between the two ends. The V gene's germline CDR1 is SGHRS and CDR2 YFSETQ. The CDR3 region has the DNA TGCGCCAGCAGCTTGGCCGGACCCTCCGCAGCTTTCTTT. Protein product: CASSLAGPSAAFF.

This chain connects TRBV18 to TRBJ2-7, with 10 positions matching TRBD2. V dropped 2 bases and J dropped 5; count of bases not matched to a gene: 6. This CDR3 spans 15 amino acids. Germline CDR1 reads KGHSH; CDR2 reads LQKENI. CDR3 residues: CASSPEAGGRHEQYF. The CDR3 coding sequence is TGTGCCAGCTCACCAGAAGCGGGAGGGCGACACGAGCAGTACTTC.

This clone was seen a few times. The chain couples TRBV5-1 to TRBJ1-1, with TRBD1 identical over 9 bases. The CDR3 has 14 residues. Germline assignment: CDR1 SGHRS and CDR2 YFSETQ. V lost 4 bases to trimming and J lost 4 bases; unmatched junction nucleotides: 5. The CDR3 spells CASSDTGGTTEAFF. CDR3 sequence (DNA): TGCGCCAGCAGCGATACAGGGGGCACCACTGAAGCTTTCTTT.

This chain joins TRBV7-9 and TRBJ2-1, with D maybe TRBD2 (7 bases). Germline CDR1 reads SEHNR; CDR2 reads FQNEAQ (reference sequence). V dropped 7 bases and J dropped 4 bases, with 17 bases sitting between them. This CDR3 contains 15 residues. DNA for the CDR3: TGTGCCAGCACCCAGGGGCTAGCGGATTACAATGAGCAGTTCTTC. Translating it yields CASTQGLADYNEQFF. Variable domain in full (rest from reference TRBV7-9 and TRBJ2-1): DTGVSQNPRHKITKRGQNVTFRCDPISEHNRLYWYRQTLGQGPEFLTYFQNEAQLEKSRLLSDRFSAERPKGSFSTLEIQRTEQGDSAMYLCASTQGLADYNEQFFGPGTRLTVL.

The chain joins TRBV5-1 to TRBJ1-2; TRBD1 aligns across 7 bases. Germline CDR1 is SGHRS and CDR2 is YFSETQ. The V segment lost 3 bases and the J segment 12 bases; nucleotides outside the gene matches: 11. The CDR3 is made up of 13 amino acids. This CDR3 reads CASSSWTGTMNTF. As DNA, the CDR3 is TGCGCCAGCAGCTCCTGGACAGGAACGATGAACACCTTC.

The chain couples TRBV5-1 to TRBJ1-1; D perhaps matches TRBD1 (6 bases). This CDR3 spans 15 amino acids. V lost 6 bases to trimming and J lost 1 base, with 16 bases between them. CDR1 is SGHRS and CDR2 is YFSETQ in the germline V gene. This CDR3 reads CASNLGGARNTEAFF. The CDR3 DNA sequence: TGCGCCAGCAACCTAGGGGGTGCTAGGAACACTGAAGCTTTCTTT.

CDR3 sequence: CASEPGTSDTGELFF. CDR3 nucleotides: TGTGCCTCCGAGCCCGGGACTAGTGACACCGGGGAGCTGTTTTTT. This chain connects TRBV30 to TRBJ2-2; 8 nucleotides line up with TRBD2. With 7 bases clipped from V and 3 bases from J, the junction kept 10 bases outside the gene matches. The germline CDR1 and CDR2 sequences are GTSNPN and SVGIG (reference sequence). This CDR3 comprises 15 residues. Full variable domain (missing parts from reference TRBV30 and TRBJ2-2): SQTIHQWPATLVQPVGSPLSLECTVEGTSNPNLYWYRQAAGRGLQLLFYSVGIGQISSEVPQNLSASRPQDRQFILSSKKLLLSDSGFYLCASEPGTSDTGELFFGEGSRLTVL.

V usage is TRBV19 and J usage is TRBJ2-7, with D uncertain. This CDR3 has 14 residues. Per germline, CDR1 LNHDA and CDR2 SQIVND (reference sequence). Trimming left V 5 bases short and J 0 bases short, with 11 bases between. The CDR3: CASSVGGASYEQYF. Written as DNA, the CDR3 is TGTGCCAGTAGTGTCGGTGGCGCCTCCTACGAGCAGTACTTC.

This clone came up a few times. The rearrangement uses TRBV12-5 and TRBJ1-1, with D maybe TRBD1 (5 bases). Germline V gene sequence: CDR1 LGHNT, CDR2 FRNRAP. Trimming stripped 1 base from V and 3 bases from J, with 6 bases between. This CDR3 contains 13 residues. CDR3 nucleotides: TGTGCTAGTGGTTTGGGGGGGGACACTGAAGCTTTCTTT. As protein: CASGLGGDTEAFF.

The chain recombines TRBV6-6 with TRBJ2-5; the D gene is possibly TRBD2 (6 bases). Between the trimmed V and J ends, which lost 4 bases and 3 bases, there was a span of 9 bases. Germline V gene sequence: CDR1 MNHNY, CDR2 SVGAGI (reference sequence). The CDR3 sequence is 13 residues long. This CDR3 reads CASSWGEKETQYF. DNA for the CDR3: TGTGCCAGCAGTTGGGGGGAAAAAGAGACCCAGTACTTC.

The chain carries TRBV7-3 and TRBJ2-2; TRBD2 aligns across 8 bases. V shed 4 bases and J 6 bases; nucleotides not matched to a gene: 10. This CDR3 is built from 16 residues. Germline loops: CDR1 SGHTA, CDR2 FQGTGA. As DNA, the CDR3 is TGTGCCAGCAGCTCCGATAGCGGGACCCACTCCGGGGAGCTGTTTTTT. Protein: CASSSDSGTHSGELFF.

This chain links TRBV28 with TRBJ2-1, with D tentatively TRBD1 or TRBD2 (6 bases each). Germline-derived CDR1 and CDR2 are MDHEN and SYDVKM. Trimming took off 5 bases at V and 6 bases at J, with 14 bases between the two ends. This CDR3 is built from 14 residues. CDR3 coding DNA: TGTGCCAGCAGTCTTGGGGGGCCGGTCAATGAGCAGTTCTTC. Translated, it gives CASSLGGPVNEQFF.

This chain connects TRBV30 to TRBJ2-1; TRBD1 aligns across 11 bases. The CDR3 length is 15 residues. CDR1 is GTSNPN and CDR2 is SVGIG in the germline V gene (reference sequence). Unmatched junction bases numbered 7, after V lost 3 bases and J lost 6 bases. CDR3 region: CAWSRDRGFGNEQFF. The CDR3 DNA follows: TGTGCCTGGAGCCGGGACAGGGGGTTTGGCAATGAGCAGTTCTTC.

The gene calls are TRBV5-1 and TRBJ2-2; D unresolved. Between the trimmed V and J ends, which lost 4 bases and 2 bases, there was a span of 9 bases. Germline V gives CDR1 SGHRS, CDR2 YFSETQ. This CDR3 is 14 amino acids long. CDR3 DNA: TGCGCCAGCAGCAAGGGCCTTAACACCGGGGAGCTGTTTTTT. Amino acids: CASSKGLNTGELFF.

The gene calls are TRBV27 and TRBJ1-4; D remains ambiguous. Trimming stripped 2 bases from V and 0 bases from J, with 7 bases between. This CDR3 is 15 amino acids long. Germline V CDR1 and CDR2: MNHEY, SMNVEV (reference sequence). CDR3 bases: TGTGCCAGCAGTTTAAGCTATGCAACTAATGAAAAACTGTTTTTT. This codes for CASSLSYATNEKLFF. Looking up the rest from reference TRBV27 and TRBJ1-4 gives the full variable domain: EAQVTQNPRYLITVTGKKLTVTCSQNMNHEYMSWYRQDPGLGLRQIYYSMNVEVTDKGDVPEGYKVSRKEKRNFPLILESPSPNQTSLYFCASSLSYATNEKLFFGSGTQLSVL.

This CDR3 reads CAWDGTSWNEQFF. In DNA form, the CDR3 reads TGTGCCTGGGATGGGACTAGCTGGAATGAGCAGTTCTTC. This sequence joins TRBV30 and TRBJ2-1; 9 bases fit TRBD2. Germline CDR1 is GTSNPN and CDR2 is SVGIG (reference sequence). V was pared by 5 bases and J by 7 bases, with 6 bases of the junction left unmatched. The CDR3 loop spans 13 amino acids.

This chain uses TRBV5-1 with TRBJ2-2, with D perhaps TRBD2 (6 bases). The CDR3 length is 15 residues. Trimming pared 4 bases from V and 1 base from J, leaving 11 bases between. Germline lookup yields CDR1 SGHRS and CDR2 YFSETQ. The CDR3 bases are TGCGCCAGCAGCCGAGGAGGGCTGAACACCGGGGAGCTGTTTTTT. Encoded protein: CASSRGGLNTGELFF.

This chain links TRBV19 with TRBJ2-1; 10 bases line up with TRBD2. Germline V gives CDR1 LNHDA, CDR2 SQIVND (reference sequence). The CDR3 spans 13 residues. Trimming took 7 bases from V and 7 from J; bases not matched to a gene: 4. CDR3 sequence (DNA): TGTGCCAGTACTGAACTAGCGGGGAATGAGCAGTTCTTC. It translates to CASTELAGNEQFF.

This clone was detected only once. The chain uses TRBV9 and TRBJ2-3; D is perhaps TRBD2 (5 bases). V was trimmed by 0 bases and J by 2 bases, leaving 13 bases between them. The CDR3 is 16 amino acids. In germline, CDR1 is SGDLS, CDR2 YYNGEE. The CDR3 is CASSVETRQSTDTQYF. For the CDR3, the DNA is TGTGCCAGCAGCGTAGAAACTAGACAATCCACAGATACGCAGTATTTT.

The chain carries TRBV6-6 and TRBJ2-7; unclear D gene. Germline V gene lookup returns CDR1 MNHNY and CDR2 SVGAGI (reference sequence). This CDR3 is 13 amino acids long. Trimming stripped 2 bases from V and 1 base from J, with 6 bases between. CDR3 protein: CASSYGASYEQYF. The CDR3 DNA reads TGTGCCAGCAGTTACGGAGCTTCCTACGAGCAGTACTTC.

J is TRBJ2-5 and V is TRBV6-5; 9 bases fit TRBD2. The J call may be in error: the DNA end matches TRBJ2-7 better. This CDR3 contains 14 residues. Germline V gene lookup returns CDR1 MNHEY and CDR2 SVGAGI. CDR3 nucleotides: TGTGCCAGCAGTTTGACTAGCGGAACCTACGAGCAGTACTTC. Its translation is CASSLTSGTYEQYF.